The clone carrying this T cell receptor (beta chain) was found once. The antigen is undetermined. The data were taken from a study of T cells in Graves' hyperthyroidism and ophthalmopathy. Study conclusions and caveats: Ophthalmopathy cases were set apart from stable hyperthyroidism by a 13 V-J model.

Germline loops: CDR1 MNHEY, CDR2 SVGAGI. The V end lost 2 bases, the J end lost 14 bases, and 10 bases lay between the germline ends. There are 12 residues in the CDR3. Amplified TCR beta CDR3 regions came from RNA transcripts. The study used the HTBI primer set for a first-round RT-PCR of the TCR CDR3. TCRdb reprocessed the multiplex PCR reads via MiXCR and lists one record per CDR3 protein. The data contain around 490,000 distinct CDR3 sequences, just under 20% of them singletons. Sequencing input: blood. The sequence came from a man in his forties with Graves' ophthalmopathy. The chain joins TRBV6-5 to TRBJ1-6, with unresolved D. This CDR3 is CASSYPSGTLHF. In nucleotides, the CDR3 is TGTGCCAGCAGTTACCCCTCTGGCACCCTCCACTTT.